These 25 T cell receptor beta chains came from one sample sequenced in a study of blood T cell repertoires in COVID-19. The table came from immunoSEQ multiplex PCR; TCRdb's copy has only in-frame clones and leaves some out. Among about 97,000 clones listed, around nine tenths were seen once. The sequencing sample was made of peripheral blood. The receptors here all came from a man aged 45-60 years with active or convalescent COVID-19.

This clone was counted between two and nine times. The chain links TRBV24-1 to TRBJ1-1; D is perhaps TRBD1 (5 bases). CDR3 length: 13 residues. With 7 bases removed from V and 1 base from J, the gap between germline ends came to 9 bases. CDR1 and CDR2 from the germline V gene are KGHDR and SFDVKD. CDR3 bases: TGTGCCACCAGAGGCAGGGAGAACACTGAAGCTTTCTTT. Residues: CATRGRENTEAFF.

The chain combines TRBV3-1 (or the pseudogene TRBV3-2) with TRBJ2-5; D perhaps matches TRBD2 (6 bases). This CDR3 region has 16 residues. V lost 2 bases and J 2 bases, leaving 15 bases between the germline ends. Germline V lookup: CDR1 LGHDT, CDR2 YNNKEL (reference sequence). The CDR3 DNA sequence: TGTGCCAGCAGCCAAAATCCAGGGACTTCGCAAGAGACCCAGTACTTC. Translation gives CASSQNPGTSQETQYF.

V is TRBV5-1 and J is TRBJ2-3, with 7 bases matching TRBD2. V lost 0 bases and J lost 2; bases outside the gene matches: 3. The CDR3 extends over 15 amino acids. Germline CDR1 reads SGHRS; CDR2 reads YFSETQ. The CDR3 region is CASSLGGGITDTQYF. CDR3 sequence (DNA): TGCGCCAGCAGCTTGGGCGGGGGTATCACAGATACGCAGTATTTT.

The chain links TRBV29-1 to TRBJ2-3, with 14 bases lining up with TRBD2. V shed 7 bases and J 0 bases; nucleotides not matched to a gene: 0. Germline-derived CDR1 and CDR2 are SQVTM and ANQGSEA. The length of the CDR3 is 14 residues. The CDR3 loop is CSGTSGGSTDTQYF. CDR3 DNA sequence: TGCAGCGGGACTAGCGGGGGGAGCACAGATACGCAGTATTTT.

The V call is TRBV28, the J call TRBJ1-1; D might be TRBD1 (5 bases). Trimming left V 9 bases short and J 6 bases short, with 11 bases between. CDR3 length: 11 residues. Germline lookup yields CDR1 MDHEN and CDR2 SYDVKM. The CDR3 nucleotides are TGTGCCAGTACGACAGTCGCTGAAGCTTTCTTT. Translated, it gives CASTTVAEAFF.

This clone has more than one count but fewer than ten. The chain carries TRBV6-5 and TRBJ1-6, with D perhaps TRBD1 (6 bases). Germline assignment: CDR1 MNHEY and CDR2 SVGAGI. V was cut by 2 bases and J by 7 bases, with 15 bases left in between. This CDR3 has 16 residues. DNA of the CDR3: TGTGCCAGCAGTTACCCTAGCAGGGGTAAGAATTCACCCCTCCACTTT. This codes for CASSYPSRGKNSPLHF.

CDR3 loop: CASSPGEGYGYTF. CDR3 nucleotide sequence: TGCGCCAGCAGCCCAGGCGAGGGCTATGGCTACACCTTC. This chain joins TRBV5-1 and TRBJ1-2; D ambiguous. Between the trimmed V and J ends, which lost 4 bases and 4 bases, there was a span of 11 bases. The CDR3 totals 13 residues. Germline values: CDR1 SGHRS, CDR2 YFSETQ.

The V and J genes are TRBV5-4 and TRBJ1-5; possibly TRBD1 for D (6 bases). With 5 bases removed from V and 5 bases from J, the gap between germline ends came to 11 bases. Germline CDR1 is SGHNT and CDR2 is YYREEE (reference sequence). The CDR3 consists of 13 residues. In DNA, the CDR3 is TGTGCCAGCAGTGGACAGCCAGATCAGCCCCAGCATTTT. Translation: CASSGQPDQPQHF.

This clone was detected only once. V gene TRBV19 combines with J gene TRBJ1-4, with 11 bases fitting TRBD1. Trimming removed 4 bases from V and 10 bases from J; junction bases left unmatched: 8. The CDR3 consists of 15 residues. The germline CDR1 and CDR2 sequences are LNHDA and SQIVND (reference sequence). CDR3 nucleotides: TGTGCCAGTAGTACCTCCGAGGACAGGGGGCGAAAACTGTTTTTT. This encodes CASSTSEDRGRKLFF.

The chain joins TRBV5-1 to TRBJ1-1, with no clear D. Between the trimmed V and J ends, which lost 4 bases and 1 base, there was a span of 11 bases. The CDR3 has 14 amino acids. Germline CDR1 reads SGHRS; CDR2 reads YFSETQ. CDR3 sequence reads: CASSPHSGNTEAFF. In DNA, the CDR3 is TGCGCCAGCAGCCCGCACTCGGGGAACACTGAAGCTTTCTTT.

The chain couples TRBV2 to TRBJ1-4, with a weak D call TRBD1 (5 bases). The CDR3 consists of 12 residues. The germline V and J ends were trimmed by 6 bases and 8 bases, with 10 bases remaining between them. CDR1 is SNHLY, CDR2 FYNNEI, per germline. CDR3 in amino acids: CASRGLQEKLFF. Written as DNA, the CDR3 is TGTGCCAGCAGGGGACTACAGGAAAAACTGTTTTTT.

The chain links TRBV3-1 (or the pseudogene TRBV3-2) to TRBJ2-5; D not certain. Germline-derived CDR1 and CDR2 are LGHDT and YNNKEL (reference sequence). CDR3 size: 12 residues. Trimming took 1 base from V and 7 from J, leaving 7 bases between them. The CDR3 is CASSQVRGTQYF. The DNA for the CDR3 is TGTGCCAGCAGCCAAGTAAGAGGGACCCAGTACTTC.

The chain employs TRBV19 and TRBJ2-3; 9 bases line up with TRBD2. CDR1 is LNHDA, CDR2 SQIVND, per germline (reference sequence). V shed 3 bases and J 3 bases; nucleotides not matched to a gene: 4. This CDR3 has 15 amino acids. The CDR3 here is CASSMSAGGTDTQYF. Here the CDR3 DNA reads TGTGCCAGTAGTATGTCTGCGGGGGGGACAGATACGCAGTATTTT. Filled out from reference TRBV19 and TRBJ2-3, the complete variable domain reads DGGITQSPKYLFRKEGQNVTLSCEQNLNHDAMYWYRQDPGQGLRLIYYSQIVNDFQKGDIAEGYSVSREKKESFPLTVTSAQKNPTAFYLCASSMSAGGTDTQYFGPGTRLTVL.

CDR3 coding DNA: TGTGCCAGCAGCCAGGGCCTAAAAGGCTACACCTTC. Translated, it gives CASSQGLKGYTF. The chain couples TRBV28 to TRBJ1-2; possibly TRBD1 for D (5 bases). Germline V gene sequence: CDR1 MDHEN, CDR2 SYDVKM. This CDR3 region has 12 residues. The V gene lost 6 bases and the J gene lost 8 bases, with 13 bases spanning the gap.

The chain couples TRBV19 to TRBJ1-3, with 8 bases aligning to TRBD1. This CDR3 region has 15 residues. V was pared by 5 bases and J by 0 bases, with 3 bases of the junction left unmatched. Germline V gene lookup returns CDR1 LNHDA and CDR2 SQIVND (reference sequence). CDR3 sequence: CASSGTGGSGNTIYF. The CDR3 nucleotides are TGTGCCAGTAGTGGCACAGGGGGCTCTGGAAACACCATATATTTT.

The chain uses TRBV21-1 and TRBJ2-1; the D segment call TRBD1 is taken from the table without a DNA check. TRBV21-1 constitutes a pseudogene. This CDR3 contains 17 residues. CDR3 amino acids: CASSKDGTDRSYNEQFF. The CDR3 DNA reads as TGTGCCAGCAGCAAAGATGGGACAGACCGCTCCTACAATGAGCAGTTCTTC.

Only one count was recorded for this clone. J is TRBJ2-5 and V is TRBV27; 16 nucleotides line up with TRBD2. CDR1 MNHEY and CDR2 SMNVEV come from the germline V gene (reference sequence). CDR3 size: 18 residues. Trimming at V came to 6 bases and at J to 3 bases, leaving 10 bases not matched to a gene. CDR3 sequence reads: CASSRTGLAGGREETQYF. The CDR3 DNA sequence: TGTGCCAGCAGCAGAACGGGACTAGCGGGGGGGAGGGAAGAGACCCAGTACTTC.

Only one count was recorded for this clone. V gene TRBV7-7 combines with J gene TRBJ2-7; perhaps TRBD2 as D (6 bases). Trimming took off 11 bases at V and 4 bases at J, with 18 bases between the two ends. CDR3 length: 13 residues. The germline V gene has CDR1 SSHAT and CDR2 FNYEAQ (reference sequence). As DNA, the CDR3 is TGTGCCCGGGGAGGCCTTCGAACATACGAGCAGTACGTC. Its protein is CARGGLRTYEQYV.

The CDR3 DNA reads as TGTGCCAGCAGACAGGGGATCTCTGAAGCTTTCTTT. This encodes CASRQGISEAFF. The chain uses TRBV12-3 or TRBV12-4 and TRBJ1-1; 7 bases map to TRBD1. Losses at the gene ends were 6 bases for V and 6 bases for J; bases not matched to a gene: 4. There are 12 residues in the CDR3.

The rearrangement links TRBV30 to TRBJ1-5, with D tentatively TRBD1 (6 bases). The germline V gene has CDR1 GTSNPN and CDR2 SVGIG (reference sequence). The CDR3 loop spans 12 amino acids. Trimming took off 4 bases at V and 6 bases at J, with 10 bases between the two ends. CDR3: CAWNRAGQPQHF. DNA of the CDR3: TGTGCCTGGAACAGGGCGGGTCAGCCCCAGCATTTT.

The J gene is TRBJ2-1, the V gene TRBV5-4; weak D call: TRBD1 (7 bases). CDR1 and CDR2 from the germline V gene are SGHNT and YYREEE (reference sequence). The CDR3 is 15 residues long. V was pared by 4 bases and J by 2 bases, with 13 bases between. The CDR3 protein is CASSGGDSAYNEQFF. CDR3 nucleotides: TGTGCCAGCAGCGGAGGGGACAGTGCCTACAATGAGCAGTTCTTC.

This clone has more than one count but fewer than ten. The CDR3 reads CASSEGTGRETQYF. The CDR3 nucleotides are TGTGCCAGCAGCGAGGGGACAGGGAGGGAGACCCAGTACTTC. This rearrangement joins TRBV5-6 to TRBJ2-5; TRBD1 agrees at 9 bases. With 4 bases clipped from V and 5 bases from J, the junction kept 6 bases outside the gene matches. CDR3 length equals 14 residues. Germline-derived CDR1 and CDR2 are SGHDT and YYEEEE.

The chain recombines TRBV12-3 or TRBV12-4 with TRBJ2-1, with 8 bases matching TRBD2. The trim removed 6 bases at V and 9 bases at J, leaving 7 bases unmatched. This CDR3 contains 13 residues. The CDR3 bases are TGTGCCAGCAGCCTCGGGACTAGTATTGAGCAGTTCTTC. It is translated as CASSLGTSIEQFF.

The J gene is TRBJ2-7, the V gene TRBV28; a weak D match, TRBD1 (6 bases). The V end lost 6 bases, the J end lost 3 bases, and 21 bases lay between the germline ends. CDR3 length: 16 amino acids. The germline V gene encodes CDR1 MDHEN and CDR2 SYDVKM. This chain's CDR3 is CASRGATGKSGYEQYF. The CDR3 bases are TGTGCCAGCAGGGGAGCTACAGGGAAGTCTGGCTACGAGCAGTACTTC.

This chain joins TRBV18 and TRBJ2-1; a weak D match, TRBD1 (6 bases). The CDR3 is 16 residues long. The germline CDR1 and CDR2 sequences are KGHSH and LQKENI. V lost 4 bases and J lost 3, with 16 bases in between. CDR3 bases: TGTGCCAGCTCACTGCAGGGGTCGGGGAACTACAATGAGCAGTTCTTC. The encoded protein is CASSLQGSGNYNEQFF.